The clone carrying this TCR beta chain was picked up many times. No antigen is known for it. Unique molecular identifier barcodes measured each clonotype's abundance. TCRdb re-called the 5' RACE reads with MiXCR, one entry per CDR3 protein. The data contain about 20,000 distinct CDR3 sequences, approximately 2.4% of them singletons. This entry belongs to a study of beta chain bispecific antibodies for T cell cancers. For the study at large: Healthy donor T cells cocultured with leukemia lines and bispecific antibodies. Surface TRBV12 (TRBV12-3) was on Jurkat, TRBV5-5 on HPB-ALL.

Findings of the study overall: Normal T cells contributed less of the targeted TRBV signal than the leukemia cells did.

Blood mononuclear cells were expanded for around three days using either OKT3 anti-CD3 antibody or CD3/CD28 beads. This CDR3 is built from 13 residues. The V and J ends lost 0 bases and 6 bases respectively, with 9 bases between them. Looked up from germline, CDR1 is SGDLS and CDR2 is YYNGEE. The sample comprised healthy donor T cells cultured with leukemia cells. V is TRBV9 and J is TRBJ1-1; unclear D gene. The sequence was obtained from a human donor in good health. Some clones in this sample may be carry-over from other donors' samples. CDR3 bases: TGTGCCAGCAGCGTAGATTGGCAGGCTGAAGCTTTCTTT. Amino acid sequence: CASSVDWQAEAFF.